The T cell receptor (beta chain) under discussion was sequenced for a study of technical replicates of blood from a few donors. This CDR3 comprises 15 residues. Trimming removed 1 base from V and 5 bases from J; junction bases left unmatched: 4. CDR1 and CDR2 from the germline V gene are SNHLY and FYNNEI. The assay was immunoSEQ multiplex PCR, and TCRdb's table has in-frame clones only and misses some. This table has 79,000 or so clones, roughly 91% appearing once. This receptor was obtained from a human donor in good health. This chain uses TRBV2 with TRBJ2-2, with TRBD2 matching 7 bases. Sequencing used T cells isolated from PBMCs. CDR3 residues: CASSEGRGGTGELFF. The CDR3 region has the DNA TGTGCCAGCAGTGAAGGGCGGGGAGGGACCGGGGAGCTGTTTTTT.